Below, 32 T cell receptor beta chains from the same sample are listed, as sequenced in a study of Ad26.COV2.S vaccination and SARS-CoV-2 variants. Specified treatment: 15 to 20 received Ad26.COV2.S at low or high dose, single or two shots; 5 received placebo; per-sample allocation not given. Sampling took place 63 days after the first vaccine or placebo injection. Clones were read by immunoSEQ multiplex PCR, and TCRdb kept only the in-frame ones, dropping some. The sample lists about 410,000 clones; 80% to 90% were seen once. The source was peripheral blood, collected in a trial of Ad26.COV2.S vaccine versus placebo. These receptors originate from a person between 18 and 65 years old who received the Ad26.COV2.S COVID-19 vaccine or a placebo.

The chain links TRBV4-3 to TRBJ2-7; 8 nucleotides align to TRBD2. Germline-derived CDR1 and CDR2 are LGHNA and YSLEER. Trimming removed 1 base from V and 12 bases from J; junction bases left unmatched: 11. The CDR3 extends over 14 amino acids. The DNA for the CDR3 is TGCGCCAGCAGCCAAGGACTTGGCGGGGGGCTCCGGTACTTC. This codes for CASSQGLGGGLRYF.

This clone was detected only once. The chain joins TRBV7-9 to TRBJ1-1; unclear D gene. This CDR3 comprises 13 residues. Germline V gene data show CDR1 as SEHNR and CDR2 as FQNEAQ (reference sequence). Deletions cut 1 base from V and 3 bases from J, with 6 bases between. DNA of the CDR3: TGTGCCAGCAGCTTAGAGTCATACACTGAAGCTTTCTTT. Amino acids: CASSLESYTEAFF.

As DNA, the CDR3 is TGTGCCAGCAGCTGGGTGGAAGCCGGGGAGCTGTTTTTT. It codes for CASSWVEAGELFF. The rearrangement links TRBV11-2 to TRBJ2-2; D call uncertain. V lost 4 bases and J 6 bases, leaving 9 bases between the germline ends. The CDR3 runs 13 residues. CDR1 is SGHAT, CDR2 FQNNGV, per germline.

This clone was seen a single time. J is TRBJ1-6 and V is TRBV18, with D perhaps TRBD1 (5 bases). This CDR3 region has 16 residues. V dropped 1 base and J dropped 5 bases, with 12 bases sitting between them. In germline, CDR1 is KGHSH, CDR2 LQKENI. For the CDR3, the DNA is TGTGCCAGCTCACCACAGGGGATGGCGGATAATTCACCCCTCCACTTT. Its translation: CASSPQGMADNSPLHF.

The V call is TRBV6-1, the J call TRBJ1-2, with a possible D match to TRBD1 (5 bases). V lost 2 bases, J lost 4 bases, and 8 bases lay in between. Germline V gives CDR1 MNHNS, CDR2 SASEGT. The CDR3 contains 13 residues. The CDR3 nucleotides are TGTGCCAGCAGTGAACGTCAGGGCTATGGCTACACCTTC. It codes for CASSERQGYGYTF.

This clone was observed once. The rearrangement joins TRBV6-6 to TRBJ1-5; D not certain. V was cut by 2 bases and J by 4 bases, with 12 bases left in between. CDR1 and CDR2 (germline): MNHNY, SVGAGI (reference sequence). This CDR3 has 15 residues. Here the CDR3 DNA reads TGTGCCAGCAGTTACATCCGGGAGGAAAATCAGCCCCAGCATTTT. Translation gives CASSYIREENQPQHF.

The rearrangement uses TRBV2 and TRBJ2-3, with D possibly TRBD2 on 6 matching bases. The germline V and J ends were trimmed by 7 bases and 8 bases, with 10 bases remaining between them. Germline lookup yields CDR1 SNHLY and CDR2 FYNNEI. The CDR3 totals 11 residues. The CDR3 region has the DNA TGTGCCAGCACCCGGGGGTTTACGCAGTATTTT. This encodes CASTRGFTQYF.

The rearrangement uses TRBV5-1 and TRBJ2-5, with a tentative D call TRBD1 (6 bases). This CDR3 is built from 12 residues. The ends were cut back, 7 bases at V and 4 bases at J, with 11 bases in the middle. The germline CDR1 and CDR2 sequences are SGHRS and YFSETQ. CDR3 sequence (DNA): TGCGCCAGCGGTGGACAGACAGAGACCCAGTACTTC. This sequence encodes CASGGQTETQYF.

This clone was recorded only once. CDR3 sequence reads: CASSKGGGGRWGSPLHF. The CDR3, as DNA: TGTGCCAGCAGCAAAGGGGGGGGAGGCCGTTGGGGATCACCCCTCCACTTT. The chain combines TRBV21-1 with TRBJ1-6. TRBV21-1 is classified as a pseudogene. The CDR3 sequence is 17 residues long.

The V gene is TRBV27, the J gene TRBJ2-3, with a weak D call TRBD1 (6 bases). CDR3 size: 13 residues. Germline-derived CDR1 and CDR2 are MNHEY and SMNVEV (reference sequence). Trimming pared 7 bases from V and 4 bases from J, leaving 12 bases between. DNA for the CDR3: TGTGCCAGCACCTTCACAGGGTCAGATACGCAGTATTTT. Encoded protein: CASTFTGSDTQYF.

CDR3 DNA: TGTGCCAGCAGTTACGTGACAGGGGGCCACAATGAGCAGTTCTTC. Residues: CASSYVTGGHNEQFF. The gene calls are TRBV6-6 and TRBJ2-1; 10 positions match TRBD1. J was trimmed by 5 bases and V by 2 bases; bases with no gene match: 3. Germline loops: CDR1 MNHNY, CDR2 SVGAGI (reference sequence). The length of the CDR3 is 15 residues.

The chain uses TRBV7-9 and TRBJ1-4, with a possible D match to TRBD1 (5 bases). Germline CDR1 SEHNR, CDR2 FQNEAQ (reference sequence). Trimming cost V 10 bases and J 5 bases, with 20 bases left between them. The CDR3 spans 15 residues. The CDR3 DNA follows: TGTGCCACCCCACTTCTTGGGGGGGAAAATGAAAAACTGTTTTTT. Protein sequence: CATPLLGGENEKLFF.

The CDR3 DNA sequence: TGTGCCAGCTCCCTGACAGGGCCCGCTGAAGCTTTCTTT. Its translation: CASSLTGPAEAFF. The J gene is TRBJ1-1, the V gene TRBV18, with TRBD1 matching over 7 bases. Germline V CDR1 and CDR2: KGHSH, LQKENI. The CDR3 length is 13 residues. V shed 6 bases, J shed 6 bases, and the junction held 7 bases outside the gene matches.

This chain connects TRBV27 to TRBJ1-2; D may be TRBD1 (5 bases). Between the trimmed V and J ends, which lost 2 bases and 7 bases, there was a span of 14 bases. The germline CDR1 and CDR2 sequences are MNHEY and SMNVEV (reference sequence). CDR3 size: 14 residues. CDR3 DNA: TGTGCCAGCAGTTTACGGGGGGTAAAGGCTGGCTACACCTTC. It specifies CASSLRGVKAGYTF.

CDR3 nucleotides: TGTGCCAGCAGCGTAGCCGGGACAGGGGGTCCCTATGGCTACACCTTC. This sequence encodes CASSVAGTGGPYGYTF. This chain links TRBV9 with TRBJ1-2; 11 bases align to TRBD1. CDR1 is SGDLS and CDR2 is YYNGEE in the germline V gene. The CDR3 length is 16 residues. The V and J ends lost 0 bases and 4 bases, in that order; junction bases with no gene match: 5.

CDR3 DNA sequence: TGTGCCAGCAGCAAAGTAGAACGACAGGGGGATGGCTACACCTTC. It specifies CASSKVERQGDGYTF. The V gene is TRBV21-1, the J gene TRBJ1-2; the D segment call TRBD1 is taken from the table without a DNA check. TRBV21-1 is described as a pseudogene. The CDR3 covers 15 residues.

The chain links TRBV4-1 to TRBJ2-7; D gene ambiguous. Germline V gene data show CDR1 as MGHRA and CDR2 as YSYEKL. There are 13 residues in the CDR3. Trimming took off 1 base at V and 3 bases at J, with 7 bases between the two ends. This chain's CDR3 is CASSQGDFYEQYF. The CDR3 nucleotides read TGCGCCAGCAGCCAAGGGGATTTCTACGAGCAGTACTTC.

V is TRBV19 and J is TRBJ1-4, with D maybe TRBD1 (6 bases). From germline, CDR1 is LNHDA and CDR2 SQIVND (reference sequence). V was pared by 3 bases and J by 0 bases, with 17 bases between. The CDR3 loop spans 18 amino acids. CDR3 DNA sequence: TGTGCCAGTAGTATGCCCCGGCCAGGGGCGGCAACTAATGAAAAACTGTTTTTT. Protein sequence: CASSMPRPGAATNEKLFF.

This clone appeared once. The chain joins TRBV3-1 (or the pseudogene TRBV3-2) to TRBJ2-2; D is ambiguous. CDR1 and CDR2 from the germline V gene are LGHDT and YNNKEL (reference sequence). This CDR3 is 18 amino acids long. The V end lost 1 base, the J end lost 4 bases, and 19 bases lay between the germline ends. CDR3 sequence (DNA): TGTGCCAGCAGCCAAGGAGGCTCCGGGCCCAAGAGCACCGGGGAGCTGTTTTTT. As protein: CASSQGGSGPKSTGELFF.

The chain is built from TRBV4-1 and TRBJ1-4; D possibly corresponds to TRBD1 (5 bases). V shed 1 base and J shed 5 bases, with 8 bases lying between them. From germline, CDR1 is MGHRA and CDR2 YSYEKL. The CDR3 runs 14 residues. CDR3 sequence (DNA): TGCGCCAGCAGCCAAGTGGGGGGGAATGAAAAACTGTTTTTT. Translated, it gives CASSQVGGNEKLFF.

In DNA form, the CDR3 reads TGTGCCAGTAGTATAGATCCGCTAGCAGTAGATACGCAGTATTTT. Protein sequence: CASSIDPLAVDTQYF. The chain uses TRBV19 and TRBJ2-3; the D gene is possibly TRBD2 (5 bases). Germline CDR1 and CDR2: LNHDA and SQIVND (reference sequence). V lost 0 bases and J lost 5, with 12 bases in between. This CDR3 is 15 amino acids long.

The CDR3 DNA follows: TGCGCCAGCAGCCAGGAAACTAGCGGGGCCTACGAGCAGTACTTC. Protein sequence: CASSQETSGAYEQYF. The J gene is TRBJ2-7, the V gene TRBV4-3, with 10 bases lining up with TRBD2. Germline V gene data show CDR1 as LGHNA and CDR2 as YSLEER. V lost 3 bases and J lost 2; bases outside the gene matches: 4. The CDR3 has 15 residues.

The rearrangement uses TRBV6-1 and TRBJ2-2; possibly TRBD2 for D (6 bases). V shed 1 base and J shed 7 bases, with 10 bases lying between them. This CDR3 contains 14 residues. In germline, CDR1 is MNHNS, CDR2 SASEGT. The CDR3 DNA sequence: TGTGCCAGCAGTGAAGAGCGGAGGGACGGGGAGCTGTTTTTT. It specifies CASSEERRDGELFF.

This sequence joins TRBV13 and TRBJ1-4; D is unclear. The ends were cut back, 5 bases at V and 7 bases at J, with 14 bases in the middle. The CDR3 loop spans 14 amino acids. Germline V gene data show CDR1 as PRHDT and CDR2 as FYEKMQ (reference sequence). As DNA, the CDR3 is TGTGCCAGCAGCCCTACACTGGGGTCTGAAAAACTGTTTTTT. This sequence encodes CASSPTLGSEKLFF.

The genes are TRBV27 and TRBJ1-4; D gene uncertain. Germline lookup yields CDR1 MNHEY and CDR2 SMNVEV (reference sequence). The CDR3 sequence is 14 residues long. V was pared by 7 bases and J by 7 bases, with 16 bases between. The CDR3 spells CASTPFGGGEKLFF. The CDR3 bases are TGTGCCAGCACCCCTTTTGGTGGCGGTGAAAAACTGTTTTTT.

Worth noting for this clone: Without the conserved terminal phenylalanine or tryptophan, this CDR3 likely stems from a read error. The DNA is omitted, as the CDR3 cannot be located on it reliably, and the CDR3 follows TCRdb's listing. This chain links TRBV5-3 with TRBJ1-2. TRBV5-3 is an open reading frame, and its role is uncertain. The CDR3 spans 8 residues, counting both ends. The CDR3 is CARSTGRP.

The V gene is TRBV29-1, the J gene TRBJ2-3; 10 bases align to TRBD2. V dropped 3 bases and J dropped 7; count of bases not matched to a gene: 10. The CDR3 is made up of 15 amino acids. Germline V gene lookup returns CDR1 SQVTM and CDR2 ANQGSEA. The CDR3 DNA is TGCAGCGTTGAGGTAGCGGGGGGTGCAAGGCATACGCAGTATTTT. This encodes CSVEVAGGARHTQYF.

This clone has at least ten counts. Other DNA sequences in the sample encode the same CDR3. The CDR3 here is CASSRGTNEKLFF. CDR3 DNA: TGTGCCAGCAGCCGGGGAACTAATGAAAAACTGTTTTTT. The rearrangement uses TRBV11-2 and TRBJ1-4; D is unresolved. The germline V gene encodes CDR1 SGHAT and CDR2 FQNNGV. CDR3 size: 13 residues. V lost 5 bases to trimming and J lost 1 base, with 5 bases between them. The complete variable domain, with remaining parts taken from reference TRBV11-2 and TRBJ1-4, reads EAGVAQSPRYKIIEKRQSVAFWCNPISGHATLYWYQQILGQGPKLLIQFQNNGVVDDSQLPKDRFSAERLKGVDSTLKIQPAKLEDSAVYLCASSRGTNEKLFFGSGTQLSVL.

The rearrangement uses TRBV2 and TRBJ2-1; D possibly uses TRBD1 or TRBD2 (6 bases each). In germline, CDR1 is SNHLY, CDR2 FYNNEI. This CDR3 has 16 residues. V dropped 10 bases and J dropped 0 bases, with 19 bases sitting between them. CDR3 sequence: CATGEGGRGSYNEQFF. CDR3 coding DNA: TGTGCCACCGGAGAGGGGGGTCGGGGCTCCTACAATGAGCAGTTCTTC. Looking up the rest from reference TRBV2 and TRBJ2-1 gives the full variable domain: EPEVTQTPSHQVTQMGQEVILRCVPISNHLYFYWYRQILGQKVEFLVSFYNNEISEKSEIFDDQFSVERPDGSNFTLKIRSTKLEDSAMYFCATGEGGRGSYNEQFFGPGTRLTVL.

The chain recombines TRBV14 with TRBJ2-1, with TRBD2 matching over 10 bases. V lost 3 bases, J lost 9 bases, and 11 bases stayed unmatched. The germline CDR1 and CDR2 sequences are SGHDN and FVKESK. The CDR3 is made up of 16 amino acids. The CDR3 DNA reads as TGTGCCAGCAGCCATCCGGGACTAGCGCCGGCGGGTGAGCAGTTCTTC. Its translation is CASSHPGLAPAGEQFF.

This chain joins TRBV2 and TRBJ2-7; D is undetermined. The CDR3 loop spans 14 amino acids. The V and J ends lost 3 bases and 5 bases respectively, with 14 bases between them. Germline V gene data show CDR1 as SNHLY and CDR2 as FYNNEI. In DNA, the CDR3 is TGTGCCAGCAGTGAGGTGGCTGGCTCTCACGAGCAGTACTTC. This sequence encodes CASSEVAGSHEQYF.

The chain combines TRBV19 with TRBJ2-5; maybe TRBD1 (6 bases). The CDR3 consists of 13 residues. CDR1 LNHDA and CDR2 SQIVND come from the germline V gene (reference sequence). Trimming stripped 3 bases from V and 7 bases from J, with 12 bases between. CDR3 sequence reads: CASSILEGGTQYF. The DNA for the CDR3 is TGTGCCAGTAGTATTTTGGAAGGGGGGACCCAGTACTTC. Supplemented by reference TRBV19 and TRBJ2-5, the full variable domain reads DGGITQSPKYLFRKEGQNVTLSCEQNLNHDAMYWYRQDPGQGLRLIYYSQIVNDFQKGDIAEGYSVSREKKESFPLTVTSAQKNPTAFYLCASSILEGGTQYFGPGTRLLVL.